This entry lists 22 T cell receptor beta chains sequenced from one sample in a study of beta chain features in type 1 diabetes. Study-wide points: The study found moderately but significantly shorter TCRB CDR3s in all four CD4+ subsets of Type 1 diabetes patients.

Investigators reverse transcribed all isolated RNA, so they sequenced expressed TCRB transcripts. The protocol was immunoSEQ multiplex PCR, while the TCRdb copy is restricted to in-frame clones and leaves out a portion. The sample includes around 180,000 clones, around 8% seen only once; the top ten take about 1%. These receptors lack a known antigen. Sequencing was carried out using central memory CD4+ T cells from blood. The receptors originated from a woman aged 40 to 55 with type 1 diabetes.

In this sample, this clone turned up a few times. The V and J genes are TRBV19 and TRBJ2-1; 9 nucleotides align to TRBD2. The trim removed 3 bases at V and 2 bases at J, leaving 5 bases unmatched. The CDR3 spans 16 residues. CDR1 LNHDA and CDR2 SQIVND come from the germline V gene (reference sequence). The CDR3 DNA sequence: TGTGCCAGTAGTATTGTGGCGGGAGGGACCTACAATGAGCAGTTCTTC. Translation: CASSIVAGGTYNEQFF.

This chain connects TRBV7-2 to TRBJ2-1, with D maybe TRBD2 (6 bases). CDR1 is SGHTA and CDR2 is FQGNSA in the germline V gene. The CDR3 totals 16 residues. V lost 3 bases and J 1 base, leaving 13 bases between the germline ends. CDR3: CASSFLGGSSYNEQFF. The CDR3 DNA is TGTGCCAGCAGCTTTCTGGGGGGTAGTTCCTACAATGAGCAGTTCTTC. Combining the CDR3 with reference TRBV7-2 and TRBJ2-1 gives the whole variable domain GAGVSQSPSNKVTEKGKDVELRCDPISGHTALYWYRQSLGQGLEFLIYFQGNSAPDKSGLPSDRFSAERTGGSVSTLTIQRTQQEDSAVYLCASSFLGGSSYNEQFFGPGTRLTVL.

The chain combines TRBV19 with TRBJ2-3; 7 bases match TRBD1. CDR1 is LNHDA, CDR2 SQIVND, per germline (reference sequence). V was clipped by 5 bases and J by 6 bases; unmatched bases: 5. This CDR3 spans 13 amino acids. The CDR3, as DNA: TGTGCCAGTAGTTTTCGACAGGGCGATACGCAGTATTTT. Translated, it gives CASSFRQGDTQYF.

The chain links TRBV9 to TRBJ2-2, with TRBD1 as a possible D gene (5 bases). Germline CDR1 and CDR2: SGDLS and YYNGEE. V shed 4 bases and J shed 6 bases, with 10 bases lying between them. The CDR3 loop spans 13 amino acids. The CDR3 sequence is CASSQTGSGELFF. CDR3 nucleotides: TGTGCCAGCAGCCAAACAGGATCCGGGGAGCTGTTTTTT.

This clone was observed a few times. This chain uses TRBV2 with TRBJ1-2; 7 nucleotides align to TRBD1. V trimming: 5 bases; J trimming: 5 bases; junction bases outside the gene matches: 5. This CDR3 is 13 amino acids long. Germline V gene lookup returns CDR1 SNHLY and CDR2 FYNNEI. The CDR3 loop reads CASSPGQDYGYTF. The CDR3 DNA is TGTGCCAGCAGTCCTGGACAGGATTATGGCTACACCTTC.

The CDR3 loop reads CASRWGGSSSGANVLTF. In DNA form, the CDR3 reads TGTGCCAGCAGGTGGGGGGGGTCAAGCTCTGGGGCCAACGTCCTGACTTTC. V and J are TRBV28 and TRBJ2-6; 7 bases map to TRBD2. The CDR3 is 17 amino acids. CDR1 is MDHEN and CDR2 is SYDVKM in the germline V gene. J lost 0 bases, V lost 6 bases, and 8 bases had no gene match.

Only a few counts were recorded for this clone. The gene calls are TRBV28 and TRBJ2-1, with TRBD2 identical over 10 bases. The CDR3 sequence is 19 residues long. V lost 5 bases, J lost 0 bases, and 13 bases stayed unmatched. The V gene's germline CDR1 is MDHEN and CDR2 SYDVKM. CDR3 DNA: TGTGCCAGCAGTGTTCTTCCCGGGACTAGCGCATACTCCTACAATGAGCAGTTCTTC. This sequence encodes CASSVLPGTSAYSYNEQFF.

The rearrangement uses TRBV7-2 and TRBJ2-6, with a weak D call TRBD2 (5 bases). Germline V lookup: CDR1 SGHTA, CDR2 FQGNSA. V lost 1 base, J lost 3 bases, and 7 bases lay in between. The CDR3 runs 15 residues. The chain's CDR3 is CASSLVGDGANVLTF. CDR3 in DNA: TGTGCCAGCAGCTTAGTCGGGGATGGGGCCAACGTCCTGACTTTC. Looking up the rest from reference TRBV7-2 and TRBJ2-6 gives the full variable domain: GAGVSQSPSNKVTEKGKDVELRCDPISGHTALYWYRQSLGQGLEFLIYFQGNSAPDKSGLPSDRFSAERTGGSVSTLTIQRTQQEDSAVYLCASSLVGDGANVLTFGAGSRLTVL.

The gene calls are TRBV7-2 and TRBJ2-3; 10 nucleotides align to TRBD2. The germline CDR1 and CDR2 sequences are SGHTA and FQGNSA. The CDR3 spans 17 residues. V gave up 0 bases and J gave up 2 bases; unmatched junction bases: 5. The CDR3, as DNA: TGTGCCAGCAGCTTAGCGCTACTAGCGGGGAACACAGATACGCAGTATTTT. The encoded protein is CASSLALLAGNTDTQYF.

This clone has at least ten counts. In DNA form, the CDR3 reads TGTGCCAGCAGCGCCCAGGGGGATCAGCCCCAGCATTTT. Translation: CASSAQGDQPQHF. The rearrangement uses TRBV7-3 and TRBJ1-5; 7 bases line up with TRBD1. V was clipped by 5 bases and J by 5 bases; unmatched bases: 3. Looked up from germline, CDR1 is SGHTA and CDR2 is FQGTGA. The CDR3 consists of 13 residues.

The chain carries TRBV5-1 and TRBJ1-2; 11 nucleotides match TRBD1. The J segment lost 4 bases and the V segment lost 4 bases, leaving 6 bases of the junction unmatched. Germline V gives CDR1 SGHRS, CDR2 YFSETQ. This CDR3 comprises 15 residues. The CDR3 bases are TGCGCCAGCAGCCTTGGGGACAGGGGGTCCTATGGCTACACCTTC. Its translation is CASSLGDRGSYGYTF. Full variable domain (rest looked up from reference TRBV5-1 and TRBJ1-2): KAGVTQTPRYLIKTRGQQVTLSCSPISGHRSVSWYQQTPGQGLQFLFEYFSETQRNKGNFPGRFSGRQFSNSRSEMNVSTLELGDSALYLCASSLGDRGSYGYTFGSGTRLTVV.

This clone was seen a few times. The J gene is TRBJ2-3, the V gene TRBV10-3; the D gene is possibly TRBD2 (5 bases). V was clipped by 7 bases and J by 6 bases, with 17 bases between them. The germline V gene has CDR1 ENHRY and CDR2 SYGVKD. This CDR3 contains 14 residues. The DNA for the CDR3 is TGTGCCATCAACCAGGACTTGTTGGCGGATACGCAGTATTTT. This sequence encodes CAINQDLLADTQYF.

This clone was seen many times. The chain employs TRBV16 and TRBJ1-2, with D perhaps TRBD1 (5 bases). V lost 0 bases to trimming and J lost 6 bases, with 8 bases between them. This CDR3 is built from 13 residues. Germline-derived CDR1 and CDR2 are KGHSY and FQNENV. CDR3 coding DNA: TGTGCCAGCAGCCAATCATCCAGGGATGGCTACACCTTC. Translation gives CASSQSSRDGYTF.

This clone was detected only a few times. V gene TRBV28 combines with J gene TRBJ1-2; D call uncertain. V was shortened by 6 bases and J by 3 bases, with 14 bases between the two germline ends. Germline values: CDR1 MDHEN, CDR2 SYDVKM. This CDR3 has 14 amino acids. The CDR3 spells CASSRPRTDYGYTF. The CDR3 DNA reads as TGTGCCAGCAGCCGGCCCCGGACTGACTATGGCTACACCTTC.

This clone was detected a few times. The chain couples TRBV7-3 to TRBJ2-1; 8 bases agree with TRBD2. Trimming removed 6 bases from V and 2 bases from J; junction bases left unmatched: 9. CDR3 length: 16 residues. CDR1 SGHTA and CDR2 FQGTGA come from the germline V gene. This chain's CDR3 is CASSPRAGATYNEQFF. CDR3 bases: TGTGCCAGCAGTCCCAGAGCGGGGGCTACCTACAATGAGCAGTTCTTC. The full variable domain, in which reference TRBV7-3 and TRBJ2-1 provide the parts outside the CDR3, is GAGVSQTPSNKVTEKGKYVELRCDPISGHTALYWYRQSLGQGPEFLIYFQGTGAADDSGLPNDRFFAVRPEGSVSTLKIQRTERGDSAVYLCASSPRAGATYNEQFFGPGTRLTVL.

The J gene is TRBJ1-4, the V gene TRBV2; D is ambiguous. The V and J ends lost 4 bases and 7 bases respectively, with 10 bases between them. This CDR3 is built from 13 residues. The V gene's germline CDR1 is SNHLY and CDR2 FYNNEI. The CDR3 region is CASSGGFGEKLFF. DNA for the CDR3: TGTGCCAGCAGTGGCGGCTTCGGTGAAAAACTGTTTTTT. The full variable domain, with the rest looked up from reference TRBV2 and TRBJ1-4, is EPEVTQTPSHQVTQMGQEVILRCVPISNHLYFYWYRQILGQKVEFLVSFYNNEISEKSEIFDDQFSVERPDGSNFTLKIRSTKLEDSAMYFCASSGGFGEKLFFGSGTQLSVL.

This sequence joins TRBV19 and TRBJ1-1, with D maybe TRBD1 (6 bases). CDR1 is LNHDA, CDR2 SQIVND, per germline (reference sequence). The V end lost 6 bases, the J end lost 7 bases, and 21 bases lay between the germline ends. The CDR3 contains 15 residues. In nucleotides, the CDR3 is TGTGCCAGTAGGAGCCTACAGGGATTGAGGCTTGAAGCTTTCTTT. It codes for CASRSLQGLRLEAFF.

V usage is TRBV5-4 and J usage is TRBJ2-6, with 10 bases that match TRBD2. CDR3 length: 18 residues. Germline CDR1 is SGHNT and CDR2 is YYREEE (reference sequence). Trimming cost V 4 bases and J 0 bases; bases outside gene matches: 7. The CDR3 sequence is CASSAPGLASSGANVLTF. CDR3 in DNA: TGTGCCAGCAGCGCCCCGGGACTAGCGTCCTCTGGGGCCAACGTCCTGACTTTC.

In this sample, this clone turned up a few times. The rearrangement links TRBV11-3 to TRBJ1-1; maybe TRBD1 (5 bases). The germline CDR1 and CDR2 sequences are SGHNT and YENEEA. The CDR3 runs to 15 residues. Trimming cost V 5 bases and J 5 bases, with 18 bases left between them. Here the CDR3 DNA reads TGTGCCAGCAGCCCCGGGGGACCGGGGTCGACTGAAGCTTTCTTT. Its translation: CASSPGGPGSTEAFF.

The J gene is TRBJ1-1, the V gene TRBV5-1, with D perhaps matching TRBD1 (5 bases). Trimming removed 0 bases from V and 0 bases from J, with 12 bases in between. Per the germline V gene, CDR1 is SGHRS and CDR2 is YFSETQ. The CDR3 extends over 16 amino acids. The CDR3 coding sequence is TGCGCCAGCAGCTTGGATCAGGGCAGGTTGAACACTGAAGCTTTCTTT. Its translation: CASSLDQGRLNTEAFF.

This clone was detected only a few times. The chain carries TRBV30 and TRBJ2-3; 7 nucleotides align to TRBD1. This CDR3 comprises 14 residues. CDR1 GTSNPN and CDR2 SVGIG come from the germline V gene (reference sequence). The V gene end was trimmed by 2 bases and the J gene end by 4 bases; junction bases not matched to a gene: 6. The CDR3 nucleotides read TGTGCCTGGAGTCTTAGGACAGGTGCAGATACGCAGTATTTT. It yields the protein CAWSLRTGADTQYF.

This clone occurred a few times. This chain connects TRBV11-2 to TRBJ2-3, with 8 nucleotides matching TRBD2. The CDR3 loop spans 16 amino acids. The ends lost 4 bases at V and 5 bases at J; junction bases unmatched: 11. CDR1 and CDR2 from the germline V gene are SGHAT and FQNNGV. The CDR3 nucleotides read TGTGCCAGCAGCTCCCGGGGGGGCCTCACTGGAGATACGCAGTATTTT. Protein product: CASSSRGGLTGDTQYF.